The sequence of this T cell receptor (beta chain) was determined in a study of shared clonotypes between healthy human individuals. Profiling relied on immunoSEQ multiplex PCR, and the TCRdb table lists in-frame clones only, not all of them. The sample gives millions of clones, about 95% of which show up once; 0.9% to 1.4% is in the top ten. CD45RO-negative cells were positively selected for CCR7, leaving out terminally differentiated effector memory CD45RA+ cells. Those who donated were healthy HIV-negative adults, with no recent acute infections or vaccinations reported. The CDR3 has 17 amino acids. The trim removed 0 bases at V and 6 bases at J, leaving 8 bases unmatched. The germline gives CDR1 SEHNR, CDR2 FQNEAQ (reference sequence).

The receptor's source is a man younger than 35 in good health. J is TRBJ2-1 and V is TRBV7-9; 10 bases agree with TRBD2. Sequenced material: naive CD8+ T cells sorted from blood. The CDR3 loop reads CASSLARLAGAGNEQFF. For the CDR3, the DNA is TGTGCCAGCAGCTTAGCGCGCCTAGCGGGAGCTGGCAATGAGCAGTTCTTC.